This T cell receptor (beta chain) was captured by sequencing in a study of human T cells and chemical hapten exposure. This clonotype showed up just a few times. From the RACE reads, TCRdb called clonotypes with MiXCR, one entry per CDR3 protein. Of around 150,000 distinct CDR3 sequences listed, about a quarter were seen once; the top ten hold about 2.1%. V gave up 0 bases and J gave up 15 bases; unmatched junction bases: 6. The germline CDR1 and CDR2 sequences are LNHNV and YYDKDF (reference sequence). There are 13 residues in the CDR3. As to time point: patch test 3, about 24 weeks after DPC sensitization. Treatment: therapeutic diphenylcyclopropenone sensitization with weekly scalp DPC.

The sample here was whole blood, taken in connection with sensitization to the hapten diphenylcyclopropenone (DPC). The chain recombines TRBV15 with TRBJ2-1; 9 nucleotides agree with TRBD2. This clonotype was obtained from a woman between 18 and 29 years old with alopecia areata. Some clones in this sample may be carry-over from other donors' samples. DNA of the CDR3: TGTGCCACCAGCAGAGATCAAGGGACTAGCCCGTTCTTC. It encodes CATSRDQGTSPFF.